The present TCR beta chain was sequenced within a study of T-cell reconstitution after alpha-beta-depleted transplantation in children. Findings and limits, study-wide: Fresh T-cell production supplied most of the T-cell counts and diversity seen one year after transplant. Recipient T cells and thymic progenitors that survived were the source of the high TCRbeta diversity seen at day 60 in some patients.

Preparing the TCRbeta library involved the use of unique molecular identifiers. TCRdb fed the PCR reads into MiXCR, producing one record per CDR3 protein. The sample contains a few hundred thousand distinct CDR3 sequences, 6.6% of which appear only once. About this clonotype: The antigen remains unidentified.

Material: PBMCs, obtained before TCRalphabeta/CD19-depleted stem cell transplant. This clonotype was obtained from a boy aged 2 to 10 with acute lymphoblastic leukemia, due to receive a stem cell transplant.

The chain's CDR3 is CATSDFKSPFSSYNEQFF. As DNA, the CDR3 is TGTGCCACCAGTGATTTTAAATCCCCCTTTAGCTCCTACAATGAGCAGTTCTTC. The rearrangement links TRBV24-1 to TRBJ2-1; D call uncertain. This CDR3 has 18 amino acids. Trimming cost V 1 base and J 0 bases, with 15 bases left between them. Germline V lookup: CDR1 KGHDR, CDR2 SFDVKD.